This T cell receptor beta chain was sequenced for a study of EBV T-cell therapy then PD-1 blockade in nasopharyngeal carcinoma. Time point: 266 days after commencement of treatment, after nivolumab therapy. Treatment defined: AdE1-LMPpoly-expanded autologous EBV-specific T-cell therapy followed by anti-PD-1 nivolumab. With respect to this clone: No antigen is known for it.

This table comes from immunoSEQ multiplex PCR, and its TCRdb copy is limited to in-frame clones, with some not included. This table has 20,000 to 25,000 clones, around 80% appearing once. The CDR3 is 14 amino acids. Trimming took off 2 bases at V and 7 bases at J, with 12 bases between the two ends. Per germline, CDR1 MDHEN and CDR2 SYDVKM. Sequences were derived from CD8+ T cells from blood, sampled at day 266 from a patient whose treatment included autologous EBV-specific T cells and nivolumab. The receptor was isolated from a man aged 40-49 years with nasopharyngeal carcinoma. The chain couples TRBV28 to TRBJ1-5; D is unresolved. The CDR3 protein is CASSLGVGRQPQHF. The CDR3 DNA is TGTGCCAGCAGTTTAGGGGTCGGTCGACAGCCCCAGCATTTT.